The 2 T cell receptor beta chains reported below all come from one sample, sequenced in a study of long-term antiretroviral therapy in people with HIV (dated by TCRdb to between 2021 and 2022). The immunoSEQ hsTCRB v3.0 assay was used at survey level resolution for TRB variable region sequencing. TCRdb holds this immuneACCESS table with in-frame rearrangements only. Some clones are missing; in checked studies, unresolved V genes explain under half, and the rest has no known cause. The sample table lists 28,000 or so clones, over 75% of them with a count of one. 3.5% to 5% of the sample lies in the top ten. Specimen: unsorted PBMCs, collected 0.5 years after starting antiretroviral therapy. The receptors shown here come from a woman under 30 with HIV.

The rearrangement uses TRBV15 and TRBJ2-7; TRBD1 is a possible D gene (8 bases). CDR1 and CDR2 from the germline V gene are LNHNV and YYDKDF (reference sequence). V was shortened by 4 bases and J by 5 bases, with 18 bases between the two germline ends. The length of the CDR3 is 15 residues. The CDR3 protein is CATSTDRQGRDEQYF. The CDR3 nucleotides are TGTGCCACCAGCACAGACCGACAGGGGAGGGACGAGCAGTACTTC.

The chain uses TRBV6-5 and TRBJ1-1; D call uncertain. The CDR3 covers 13 residues. V was pared by 2 bases and J by 2 bases, with 6 bases between. The V gene's germline CDR1 is MNHEY and CDR2 SVGAGI. The CDR3 nucleotides read TGTGCCAGCAGTTACGGCTATAACACTGAAGCTTTCTTT. Translated: CASSYGYNTEAFF.